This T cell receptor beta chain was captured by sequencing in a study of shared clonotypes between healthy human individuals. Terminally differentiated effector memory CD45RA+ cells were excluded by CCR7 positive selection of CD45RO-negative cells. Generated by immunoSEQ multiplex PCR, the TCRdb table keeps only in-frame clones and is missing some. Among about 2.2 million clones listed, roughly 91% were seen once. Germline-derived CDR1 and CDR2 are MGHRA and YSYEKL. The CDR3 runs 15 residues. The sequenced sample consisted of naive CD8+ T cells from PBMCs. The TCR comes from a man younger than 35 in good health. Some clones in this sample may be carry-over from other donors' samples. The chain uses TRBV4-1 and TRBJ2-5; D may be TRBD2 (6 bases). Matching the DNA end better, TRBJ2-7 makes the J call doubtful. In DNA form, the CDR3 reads TGCGCCAGCAGCCAAGCGGCGGGACGGTCCTACGAGCAGTACTTC. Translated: CASSQAAGRSYEQYF.